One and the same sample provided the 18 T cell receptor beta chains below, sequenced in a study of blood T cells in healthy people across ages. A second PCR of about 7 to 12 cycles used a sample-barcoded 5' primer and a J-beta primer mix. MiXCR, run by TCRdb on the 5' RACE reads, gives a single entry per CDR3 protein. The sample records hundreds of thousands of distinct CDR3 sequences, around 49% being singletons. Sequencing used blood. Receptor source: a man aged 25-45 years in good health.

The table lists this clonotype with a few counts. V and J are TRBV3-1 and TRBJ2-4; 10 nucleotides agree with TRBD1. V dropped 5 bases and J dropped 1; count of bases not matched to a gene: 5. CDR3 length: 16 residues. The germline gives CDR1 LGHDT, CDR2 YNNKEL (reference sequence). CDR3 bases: TGTGCCAGCAGCTGGACAGGGGGAATTGCCAAAAACATTCAGTACTTC. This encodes CASSWTGGIAKNIQYF.

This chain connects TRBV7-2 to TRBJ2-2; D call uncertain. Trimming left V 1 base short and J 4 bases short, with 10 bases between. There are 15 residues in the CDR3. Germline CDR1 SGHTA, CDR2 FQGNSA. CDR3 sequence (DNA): TGTGCCAGCAGCTTAGTAGGCGGCGGCACCGGGGAGCTGTTTTTT. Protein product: CASSLVGGGTGELFF.

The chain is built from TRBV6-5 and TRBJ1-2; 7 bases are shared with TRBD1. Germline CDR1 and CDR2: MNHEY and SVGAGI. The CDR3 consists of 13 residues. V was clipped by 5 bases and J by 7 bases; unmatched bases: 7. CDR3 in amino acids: CASSRTGAGGYTF. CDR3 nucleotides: TGTGCCAGCAGTCGTACAGGGGCGGGTGGCTACACCTTC.

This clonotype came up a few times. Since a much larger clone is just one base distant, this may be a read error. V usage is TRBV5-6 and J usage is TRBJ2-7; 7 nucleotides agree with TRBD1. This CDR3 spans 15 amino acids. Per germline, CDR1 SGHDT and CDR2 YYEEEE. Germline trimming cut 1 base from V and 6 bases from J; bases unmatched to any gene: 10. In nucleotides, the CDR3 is TGTGCCAGCAGCTTGCAGGGACAGCCCCCCTGCGAGCAGTACTTC. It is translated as CASSLQGQPPCEQYF.

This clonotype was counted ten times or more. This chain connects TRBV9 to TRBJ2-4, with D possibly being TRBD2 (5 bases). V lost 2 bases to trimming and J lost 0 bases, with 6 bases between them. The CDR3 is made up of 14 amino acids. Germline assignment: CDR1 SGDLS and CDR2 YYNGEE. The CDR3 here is CASSVGGAKNIQYF. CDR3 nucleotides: TGTGCCAGCAGCGTCGGAGGAGCCAAAAACATTCAGTACTTC.

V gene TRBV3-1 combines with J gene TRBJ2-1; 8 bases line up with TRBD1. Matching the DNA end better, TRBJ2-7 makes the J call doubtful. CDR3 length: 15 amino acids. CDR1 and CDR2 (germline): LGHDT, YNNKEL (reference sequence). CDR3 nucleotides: TGTGCCAGCAGCGCTCGGACAGGGCCATACAATGAGCAGTACTTC. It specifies CASSARTGPYNEQYF.

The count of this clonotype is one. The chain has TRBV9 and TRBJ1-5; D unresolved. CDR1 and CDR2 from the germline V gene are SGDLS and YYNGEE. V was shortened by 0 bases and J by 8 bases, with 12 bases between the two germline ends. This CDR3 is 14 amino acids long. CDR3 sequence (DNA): TGTGCCAGCAGCGTAGGTGGCAGTTCCGAGCCCCAGCATTTT. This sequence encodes CASSVGGSSEPQHF.

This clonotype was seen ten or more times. The DNA for the CDR3 is TGTGCCAGCAGTGAGCTTTACGAGCAGTACTTC. Its protein product is CASSELYEQYF. The chain carries TRBV2 and TRBJ2-7, with no clear D. The CDR3 extends over 11 amino acids. V lost 3 bases, J lost 4 bases, and 4 bases lay in between. CDR1 and CDR2 from the germline V gene are SNHLY and FYNNEI.

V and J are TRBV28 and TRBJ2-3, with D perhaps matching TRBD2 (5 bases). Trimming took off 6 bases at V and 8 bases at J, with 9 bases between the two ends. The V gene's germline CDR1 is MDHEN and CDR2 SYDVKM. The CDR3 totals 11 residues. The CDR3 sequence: CASREASTQYF. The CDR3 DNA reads TGTGCCAGCAGGGAGGCGAGTACGCAGTATTTT.

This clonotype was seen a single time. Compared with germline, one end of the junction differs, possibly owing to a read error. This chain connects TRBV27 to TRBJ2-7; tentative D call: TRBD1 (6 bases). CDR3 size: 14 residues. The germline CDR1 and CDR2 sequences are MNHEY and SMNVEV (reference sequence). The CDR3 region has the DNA TGTGTCAGCAGGCTCCGGGACACAAACTACGAGCAGTACTTC. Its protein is CVSRLRDTNYEQYF.

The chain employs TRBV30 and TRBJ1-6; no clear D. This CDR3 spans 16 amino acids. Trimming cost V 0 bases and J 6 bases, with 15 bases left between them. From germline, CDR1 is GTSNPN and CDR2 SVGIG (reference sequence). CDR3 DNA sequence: TGTGCCTGGAGTGTACTAAGTTACGGGGTTAATTCACCCCTCCACTTT. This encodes CAWSVLSYGVNSPLHF.

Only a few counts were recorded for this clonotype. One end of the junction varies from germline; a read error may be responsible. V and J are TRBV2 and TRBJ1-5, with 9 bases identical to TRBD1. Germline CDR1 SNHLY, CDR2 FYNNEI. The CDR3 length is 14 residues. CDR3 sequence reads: CASSEGTGTQPQHF. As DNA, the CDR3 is TGCGCCAGCAGCGAGGGGACAGGGACGCAGCCCCAGCATTTT. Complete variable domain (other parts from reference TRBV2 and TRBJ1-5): EPEVTQTPSHQVTQMGQEVILRCVPISNHLYFYWYRQILGQKVEFLVSFYNNEISEKSEIFDDQFSVERPDGSNFTLKIRSTKLEDSAMYFCASSEGTGTQPQHFGDGTRLSIL.

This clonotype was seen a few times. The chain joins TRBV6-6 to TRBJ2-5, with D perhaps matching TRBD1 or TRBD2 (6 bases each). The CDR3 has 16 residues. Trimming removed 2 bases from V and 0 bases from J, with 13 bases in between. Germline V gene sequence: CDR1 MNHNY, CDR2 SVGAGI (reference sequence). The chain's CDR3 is CASSYGGTPNQETQYF. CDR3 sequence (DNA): TGTGCCAGCAGTTACGGAGGGACACCAAACCAAGAGACCCAGTACTTC.

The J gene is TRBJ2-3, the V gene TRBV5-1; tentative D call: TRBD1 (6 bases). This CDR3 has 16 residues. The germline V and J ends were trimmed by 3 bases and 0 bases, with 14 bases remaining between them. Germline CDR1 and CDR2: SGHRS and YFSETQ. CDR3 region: CASSSLGQTSTDTQYF. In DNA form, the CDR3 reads TGCGCCAGCAGCTCGCTCGGACAGACTAGCACAGATACGCAGTATTTT.

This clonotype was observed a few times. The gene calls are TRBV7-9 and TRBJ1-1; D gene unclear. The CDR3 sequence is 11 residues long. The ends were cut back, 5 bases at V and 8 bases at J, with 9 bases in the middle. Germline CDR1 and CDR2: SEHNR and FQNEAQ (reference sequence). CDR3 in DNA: TGTGCCAGCAGCCCCCTTAGGGAAGCTTTCTTT. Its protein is CASSPLREAFF.

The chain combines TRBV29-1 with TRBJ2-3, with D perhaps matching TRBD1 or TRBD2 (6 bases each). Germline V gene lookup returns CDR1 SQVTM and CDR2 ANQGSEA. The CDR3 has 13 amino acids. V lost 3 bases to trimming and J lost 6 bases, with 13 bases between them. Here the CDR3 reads CSVEGGFGDTQYF. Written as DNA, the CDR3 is TGCAGCGTTGAGGGGGGCTTTGGCGATACGCAGTATTTT.

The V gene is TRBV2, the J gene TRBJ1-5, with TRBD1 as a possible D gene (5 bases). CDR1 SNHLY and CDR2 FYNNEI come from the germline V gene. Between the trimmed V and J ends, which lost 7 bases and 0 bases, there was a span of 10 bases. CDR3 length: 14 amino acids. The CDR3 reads CASKKGYSNQPQHF. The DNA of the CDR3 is TGTGCCAGCAAAAAGGGGTATAGCAATCAGCCCCAGCATTTT.

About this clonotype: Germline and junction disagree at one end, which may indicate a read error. CDR3 sequence (DNA): TGTGCCAGCAGTGAGGCTAGCGGGGGCTCAGATGCGCAGTATTTT. It encodes CASSEASGGSDAQYF. The rearrangement uses TRBV6-4 and TRBJ2-3; 10 nucleotides agree with TRBD2. The CDR3 covers 15 residues. Germline V gene sequence: CDR1 MRHNA, CDR2 SNTAGT.